The 20 T cell receptor beta chains below were found in one sample sequenced in a study of blood T cell repertoires in COVID-19. Libraries were prepared by immunoSEQ multiplex PCR; TCRdb keeps only in-frame clonotypes and omits some of them. Among roughly 220,000 clones listed, under 90% were seen once. The sample was peripheral blood. The origin of the receptors is a man younger than 45 with active or convalescent COVID-19.

This clone appeared once. V is TRBV4-3 and J is TRBJ2-7; D is ambiguous. Germline CDR1 reads LGHNA; CDR2 reads YSLEER. V gave up 0 bases and J gave up 0 bases, with 9 bases separating them. CDR3 size: 15 residues. CDR3 sequence: CASSQETESSYEQYF. The CDR3 bases are TGCGCCAGCAGCCAAGAGACGGAGAGCTCCTACGAGCAGTACTTC.

This clone was detected only a few times. CDR3 sequence (DNA): TGTGCCAGCAGTGAAGATTCCCTTTCACCCCTCCACTTT. Translation gives CASSEDSLSPLHF. This chain connects TRBV6-1 to TRBJ1-6; D gene uncertain. Germline values: CDR1 MNHNS, CDR2 SASEGT. V dropped 1 base and J dropped 9 bases, with 7 bases sitting between them. The CDR3 covers 13 residues.

This chain links TRBV3-1 (or the pseudogene TRBV3-2) with TRBJ1-1, with D unclear. V gave up 3 bases and J gave up 11 bases, with 13 bases separating them. Per the germline V gene, CDR1 is LGHDT and CDR2 is YNNKEL (reference sequence). This CDR3 region has 12 residues. The CDR3 DNA follows: TGTGCCAGCAGCCAGTCAAACACCCCTGCTTTCTTT. This sequence encodes CASSQSNTPAFF.

The J gene is TRBJ2-5, the V gene TRBV3-1 (or the pseudogene TRBV3-2), with 9 bases identical to TRBD2. The CDR3 is 16 amino acids. CDR1 is LGHDT and CDR2 is YNNKEL in the germline V gene (reference sequence). V lost 1 base to trimming and J lost 4 bases; unmatched junction nucleotides: 7. The CDR3 is CASSQVGGRAGETQYF. CDR3 coding DNA: TGTGCCAGCAGCCAAGTCGGCGGGAGGGCCGGAGAGACCCAGTACTTC.

This rearrangement joins TRBV19 to TRBJ1-1; D may be TRBD1 (5 bases). CDR3 size: 15 residues. V lost 10 bases, J lost 3 bases, and 21 bases lay in between. Germline assignment: CDR1 LNHDA and CDR2 SQIVND (reference sequence). CDR3 nucleotide sequence: TGTGCCACCGAAAATCCCCGGGGGAGGGACACTGAAGCTTTCTTT. Translating it yields CATENPRGRDTEAFF.

The rearrangement uses TRBV6-5 and TRBJ1-1, with D possibly being TRBD1 (6 bases). V was trimmed by 2 bases and J by 1 base, leaving 8 bases between them. CDR3 size: 14 residues. In germline, CDR1 is MNHEY, CDR2 SVGAGI. CDR3 sequence reads: CASSYDRTNTEAFF. In DNA form, the CDR3 reads TGTGCCAGCAGTTACGACAGGACGAACACTGAAGCTTTCTTT.

This chain joins TRBV29-1 and TRBJ2-1, with D possibly being TRBD1 (6 bases). The CDR3 loop spans 16 amino acids. V was shortened by 4 bases and J by 9 bases, with 25 bases between the two germline ends. The V gene's germline CDR1 is SQVTM and CDR2 ANQGSEA. CDR3 protein: CSVGLGGQGKGSEQFF. CDR3 in DNA: TGCAGCGTTGGTTTAGGTGGGCAGGGGAAGGGTAGTGAGCAGTTCTTC.

The rearrangement links TRBV27 to TRBJ2-6; D may be TRBD1 (6 bases). This CDR3 comprises 15 residues. The V gene's germline CDR1 is MNHEY and CDR2 SMNVEV (reference sequence). The ends were cut back, 7 bases at V and 4 bases at J, with 14 bases in the middle. Written as DNA, the CDR3 is TGTGCCAGCATGTTCACAGGGAGCGGGGCCAACGTCCTGACTTTC. This sequence encodes CASMFTGSGANVLTF.

The gene calls are TRBV20-1 and TRBJ1-5; TRBD1 aligns across 7 bases. Germline V CDR1 and CDR2: DFQATT, SNEGSKA (reference sequence). Germline trimming cut 3 bases from V and 7 bases from J; bases unmatched to any gene: 12. The CDR3 sequence is 15 residues long. DNA of the CDR3: TGCAGTGCTAGTCCAGACAGGGTCGACGGGCAGCCCCAGCATTTT. The encoded protein is CSASPDRVDGQPQHF.

The chain is built from TRBV19 and TRBJ2-7; 10 bases match TRBD2. V was clipped by 9 bases and J by 3 bases; unmatched bases: 14. From germline, CDR1 is LNHDA and CDR2 SQIVND (reference sequence). The CDR3 consists of 16 residues. This CDR3 reads CARPWLAGEGGYEQYF. Written as DNA, the CDR3 is TGTGCCAGACCCTGGCTAGCGGGAGAAGGGGGCTACGAGCAGTACTTC.

The genes are TRBV9 and TRBJ2-2; 14 bases align to TRBD2. There are 17 residues in the CDR3. From germline, CDR1 is SGDLS and CDR2 YYNGEE. With 0 bases clipped from V and 10 bases from J, the junction kept 8 bases outside the gene matches. The CDR3 loop is CASSVARGTSGRVELFF. The CDR3 bases are TGTGCCAGCAGCGTAGCTCGTGGGACTAGCGGGAGAGTGGAGCTGTTTTTT.

The count of this clone is one. This chain links TRBV6-2 or TRBV6-3 with TRBJ1-6; a weak D match, TRBD1 (5 bases). The germline V gene encodes CDR1 MNHEY and CDR2 SVGEGT. The CDR3 has 15 residues. Trimming removed 0 bases from V and 10 bases from J, with 13 bases in between. The DNA of the CDR3 is TGTGCCAGCAGTTACTCACGGCAGGGTATGTCACCCCTCCACTTT. It specifies CASSYSRQGMSPLHF.

The chain carries TRBV18 and TRBJ2-2, with 10 nucleotides matching TRBD2. V was pared by 0 bases and J by 7 bases, with 5 bases of the junction left unmatched. The CDR3 has 16 amino acids. The germline gives CDR1 KGHSH, CDR2 LQKENI. CDR3 loop: CASSPPLLAGVGELFF. CDR3 nucleotides: TGTGCCAGCTCACCACCTCTCCTAGCGGGAGTCGGGGAGCTGTTTTTT.

This rearrangement joins TRBV7-9 to TRBJ1-5; the D gene is possibly TRBD1 (6 bases). The CDR3 covers 15 residues. In germline, CDR1 is SEHNR, CDR2 FQNEAQ (reference sequence). V lost 1 base to trimming and J lost 7 bases, with 14 bases between them. This CDR3 is CASSLGDTFGQPQHF. The DNA for the CDR3 is TGTGCCAGCAGCTTAGGGGACACGTTTGGCCAGCCCCAGCATTTT.

The rearrangement links TRBV4-1 to TRBJ1-2; D is possibly TRBD1 (5 bases). Deletions cut 3 bases from V and 7 bases from J, with 12 bases between. The germline gives CDR1 MGHRA, CDR2 YSYEKL. This CDR3 has 13 residues. In nucleotides, the CDR3 is TGCGCCAGCAGCCAGGGCAGGGAAGGTGGCTACACCTTC. Protein product: CASSQGREGGYTF.

The chain couples TRBV7-2 to TRBJ1-1; possible D gene TRBD1, 5 bases. Trimming stripped 1 base from V and 10 bases from J, with 16 bases between. Germline V gene sequence: CDR1 SGHTA, CDR2 FQGNSA. This CDR3 spans 14 amino acids. The CDR3 is CASSLDGAGQRAFF. The CDR3 DNA sequence: TGTGCCAGCAGCTTAGATGGGGCCGGGCAGCGAGCTTTCTTT.

J is TRBJ2-1 and V is TRBV7-2; the match to TRBD2 covers 7 bases. The CDR3 has 14 residues. V dropped 2 bases and J dropped 7; count of bases not matched to a gene: 5. CDR1 is SGHTA and CDR2 is FQGNSA in the germline V gene. The CDR3 bases are TGTGCCAGCAGCTTAAATTGGGGGGGTAATGAGCAGTTCTTC. Its translation: CASSLNWGGNEQFF. Based on the CDR3 plus reference TRBV7-2 and TRBJ2-1, the full variable domain is GAGVSQSPSNKVTEKGKDVELRCDPISGHTALYWYRQSLGQGLEFLIYFQGNSAPDKSGLPSDRFSAERTGGSVSTLTIQRTQQEDSAVYLCASSLNWGGNEQFFGPGTRLTVL.

V is TRBV7-2 and J is TRBJ2-2; maybe TRBD2 (5 bases). V was shortened by 5 bases and J by 4 bases, with 20 bases between the two germline ends. This CDR3 is 17 amino acids long. The germline gives CDR1 SGHTA, CDR2 FQGNSA. The CDR3: CASSLGSSGERTGELFF. In DNA, the CDR3 is TGTGCCAGCAGCCTGGGGTCCTCTGGGGAGCGCACCGGGGAGCTGTTTTTT.

There are a few counts of this clone. The chain is built from TRBV6-1 and TRBJ2-7, with TRBD1 matching over 10 bases. CDR1 is MNHNS and CDR2 is SASEGT in the germline V gene. V lost 7 bases and J lost 5; bases outside the gene matches: 11. This CDR3 has 15 amino acids. The CDR3 is CASTQSGTGDNEQYF. CDR3 sequence (DNA): TGTGCCAGCACCCAGTCCGGGACAGGGGACAACGAGCAGTACTTC.

This chain uses TRBV6-5 with TRBJ2-7; D possibly corresponds to TRBD2 (5 bases). The CDR3 totals 13 residues. Germline loops: CDR1 MNHEY, CDR2 SVGAGI. V shed 6 bases and J shed 3 bases, with 12 bases lying between them. In DNA, the CDR3 is TGTGCCAGCAGCTCCGGGATGGACTACGAGCAGTACTTC. Its translation is CASSSGMDYEQYF.